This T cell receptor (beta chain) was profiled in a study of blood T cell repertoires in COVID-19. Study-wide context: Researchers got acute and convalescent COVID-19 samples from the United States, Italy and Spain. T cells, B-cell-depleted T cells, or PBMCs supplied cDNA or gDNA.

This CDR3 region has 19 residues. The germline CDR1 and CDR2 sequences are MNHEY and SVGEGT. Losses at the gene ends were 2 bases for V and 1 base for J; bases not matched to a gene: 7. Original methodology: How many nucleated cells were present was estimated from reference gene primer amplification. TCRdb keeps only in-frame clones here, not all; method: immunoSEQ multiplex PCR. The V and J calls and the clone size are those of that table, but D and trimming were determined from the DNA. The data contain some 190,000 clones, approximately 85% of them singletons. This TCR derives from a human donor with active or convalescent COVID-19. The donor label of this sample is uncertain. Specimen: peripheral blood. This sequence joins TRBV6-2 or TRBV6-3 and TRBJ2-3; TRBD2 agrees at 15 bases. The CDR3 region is CASSYPGLAGGPGTDTQYF. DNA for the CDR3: TGTGCCAGCAGTTACCCCGGACTAGCGGGGGGGCCCGGCACAGATACGCAGTATTTT.